The rows below give T cell receptor beta chains drawn from one sample of a study of cytomegalovirus exposure and HLA in healthy donors. The assay was immunoSEQ multiplex PCR, and TCRdb's table has in-frame clones only and misses some. The repertoire holds roughly 150,000 clones, with roughly 64% as singletons. What was sequenced was PBMCs. The receptors originated from a woman between 25 and 40 years old in good health and CMV-seropositive. Each CDR3 is given with its conserved first and last residue. D genes are given only for firm matches. Size values are once, few and many counts, or a class for expanded clones, and some rows have none.

v_gene	d_gene	abundance	j_gene	CDR3aa	CDR3nt
TRBV5-4	NA	few	TRBJ2-1	CASSFWVGEQFF	TGTGCCAGCAGCTTTTGGGTGGGCGAGCAGTTCTTC
TRBV5-5	NA	NA	TRBJ2-5	CASSSGTSPRSQYF	TGTGCCAGCAGCTCGGGGACTTCTCCTAGGTCCCAGTACTTC
TRBV10-2	NA	NA	TRBJ2-5	CASNRQRQETQYF	TGCGCCAGCAATAGACAAAGACAAGAGACCCAGTACTTC
TRBV5-4	TRBD2	NA	TRBJ2-3	CASSSTSGGRGDTQYF	TGTGCCAGCAGCTCGACTAGCGGGGGACGGGGGGATACGCAGTATTTT
TRBV6-1	NA	NA	TRBJ1-1	CASSEVTVYTEAFF	TGTGCCAGCAGTGAAGTAACGGTGTACACTGAAGCTTTCTTT
TRBV2	NA	few	TRBJ1-1	CASSDNRNTEAFF	TGTGCCAGCAGTGATAACAGGAACACTGAAGCTTTCTTT
TRBV15	TRBD1	NA	TRBJ1-1	CATSRRDRGNTEAFF	TGTGCCACCAGCAGACGGGACAGGGGGAACACTGAAGCTTTCTTT
TRBV5-4	NA	NA	TRBJ2-7	CASSLSSYEQYF	TGTGCCAGCAGCCTTAGCTCCTACGAGCAGTACTTC
TRBV4-1	NA	NA	TRBJ2-1	CASSQDSGEAYEQFF	TGCGCCAGCAGCCAAGATTCGGGGGAGGCATATGAGCAGTTCTTC
TRBV19	NA	NA	TRBJ2-1	CASSSPTRVLYNEQFF	TGTGCCAGTAGTTCACCTACTAGGGTCCTCTACAATGAGCAGTTCTTC
TRBV2	NA	NA	TRBJ1-4	CASSADLLTYTVVGQGKKLFF	TGTGCCAGCAGTGCCGACCTCTTAACTTACACCGTGGTGGGGCAGGGGAAGAAACTGTTTTTT
TRBV19	NA	NA	TRBJ2-7	CASTSSVGSGSYEQYF	TGTGCCAGTACCAGTAGCGTCGGGAGCGGGTCCTACGAGCAGTACTTC
TRBV29-1	TRBD1	few	TRBJ2-7	CSAQKGTDEQYF	TGCAGCGCCCAGAAAGGGACAGACGAGCAGTACTTC
TRBV5-6	NA	NA	TRBJ2-7	CASSLAPLSYEQYF	TGTGCCAGCAGCTTGGCCCCTCTGTCCTACGAGCAGTACTTC
TRBV11-2	NA	NA	TRBJ2-3	CASSFSGTDTQYF	TGTGCCAGCAGCTTTAGCGGCACAGATACGCAGTATTTT
TRBV7-6	TRBD1	NA	TRBJ1-2	CASSSGQGKGGYTF	TGTGCCAGCAGCTCCGGACAGGGAAAAGGGGGCTACACCTTC
TRBV4-1	NA	NA	TRBJ1-3	CASSQGGRSGNTIYF	TGCGCCAGCAGCCAAGGGGGCCGCTCTGGAAACACCATATATTTT
TRBV28	NA	NA	TRBJ1-1	CASIRRGTEAFF	TGTGCCAGCATCAGAAGGGGAACTGAAGCTTTCTTT
TRBV28	NA	NA	TRBJ1-2	CASSLLGLTDNYGYTF	TGTGCCAGCAGTTTACTCGGATTGACAGATAACTATGGCTACACCTTC
TRBV28	NA	few	TRBJ1-1	CASRTQGEAFF	TGTGCCAGCAGGACACAGGGTGAAGCTTTCTTT
TRBV5-4	NA	NA	TRBJ1-5	CASSLDGQGGQPQHF	TGTGCCAGCAGCTTGGATGGGCAGGGTGGTCAGCCCCAGCATTTT
TRBV6-6	NA	once	TRBJ1-2	CASSLAGYTF	TGTGCCAGCAGTCTCGCGGGCTACACCTTC
TRBV5-1	NA	NA	TRBJ2-7	CASTPSYEQYF	TGCGCCAGCACCCCGTCCTACGAGCAGTACTTC
TRBV19	NA	NA	TRBJ1-3	CASSTQGTAAGNTIYF	TGTGCCAGTAGTACCCAGGGTACGGCCGCTGGAAACACCATATATTTT
TRBV15	NA	NA	TRBJ2-3	CATSTGSGTDTQYF	TGTGCCACCAGCACAGGGTCGGGCACAGATACGCAGTATTTT
TRBV28	NA	NA	TRBJ1-1	CASSLVGWGQNTEAFF	TGTGCCAGCAGTCTTGTGGGGTGGGGGCAGAACACTGAAGCTTTCTTT
TRBV10-3	TRBD2	few	TRBJ2-7	CAIRLAGAYEQYF	TGTGCCATCAGGCTAGCGGGAGCCTACGAGCAGTACTTC
TRBV10-3	NA	NA	TRBJ2-1	CAGSSGGGNNEQFF	TGTGCCGGATCCTCCGGGGGAGGAAACAATGAGCAGTTCTTC
TRBV6-1	NA	few	TRBJ2-3	CASSDKDAGQLTDTQYF	TGTGCCAGCAGTGATAAGGATGCGGGACAGCTCACAGATACGCAGTATTTT
TRBV7-9	TRBD2	NA	TRBJ2-2	CASSFIAGGTGELFF	TGTGCCAGCAGTTTTATAGCGGGAGGGACCGGGGAGCTGTTTTTT
TRBV6-5	TRBD1	NA	TRBJ1-3	CASSRQGTYNTIYF	TGTGCCAGCAGCCGACAGGGAACCTATAACACCATATATTTT
TRBV30	TRBD1	NA	TRBJ1-6	CAWRARDSNSPLHF	TGTGCCTGGAGAGCCCGGGACAGTAATTCACCCCTCCACTTT
TRBV18	NA	NA	TRBJ2-3	CASSPSGVTDTQYF	TGTGCCAGCTCACCTTCAGGCGTCACAGATACGCAGTATTTT
TRBV19	TRBD1	NA	TRBJ1-1	CASIKGSRTGNTEAFF	TGTGCCAGTATCAAGGGGTCACGGACAGGGAACACTGAAGCTTTCTTT
TRBV9	NA	NA	TRBJ1-3	CASSVGWQGGNTIYF	TGTGCCAGCAGCGTAGGGTGGCAGGGAGGAAACACCATATATTTT
TRBV5-4	NA	NA	TRBJ2-3	CASSSGETQYF	TGTGCCAGCAGCTCCGGGGAGACGCAGTATTTT
TRBV19	NA	NA	TRBJ2-2	CASSILAYTGELFF	TGTGCCAGTAGTATCTTGGCCTACACCGGGGAGCTGTTTTTT
TRBV7-9	NA	once	TRBJ2-7	CASSLARENEQYF	TGTGCCAGCAGCTTAGCGCGAGAAAACGAGCAGTACTTC
TRBV5-1	NA	once	TRBJ2-7	CASSWGQGRADEQYF	TGCGCCAGCAGCTGGGGTCAGGGTAGGGCGGACGAGCAGTACTTC
TRBV7-2	NA	NA	TRBJ2-7	CASSLVFQSYEQYF	TGTGCCAGCAGCTTAGTTTTCCAGTCCTACGAGCAGTACTTC
TRBV2	NA	few	TRBJ2-2	CASSPKGWKGELFF	TGTGCCAGCAGTCCCAAGGGGTGGAAAGGGGAGCTGTTTTTT
TRBV10-3	TRBD2	NA	TRBJ2-1	CAIGGLAGVNEQFF	TGTGCCATCGGAGGTCTAGCGGGAGTCAATGAGCAGTTCTTC
TRBV18	TRBD1	NA	TRBJ2-4	CASSPPGQGALAKNIQYF	TGTGCCAGCTCACCACCCGGCCAGGGGGCCCTAGCCAAAAACATTCAGTACTTC
TRBV21-1	NA	NA	TRBJ2-6	CASSWGTGNSGANVLTF	NA
TRBV4-2	NA	NA	TRBJ2-3	CASSQEKGISTTDTQYF	TGTGCCAGCAGCCAAGAAAAGGGGATCTCCACCACAGATACGCAGTATTTT
TRBV5-1	TRBD2	NA	TRBJ2-1	CASSNGRSYNEQFF	TGCGCCAGCAGCAACGGGAGGTCCTACAATGAGCAGTTCTTC
TRBV19	NA	NA	TRBJ1-4	CASSISGTDYEKLFF	TGTGCCAGTAGTATAAGCGGGACGGATTATGAAAAACTGTTTTTT
TRBV5-1	TRBD1	NA	TRBJ1-4	CASSLETGVKLFF	TGCGCCAGCAGCTTGGAGACAGGGGTGAAACTGTTTTTT